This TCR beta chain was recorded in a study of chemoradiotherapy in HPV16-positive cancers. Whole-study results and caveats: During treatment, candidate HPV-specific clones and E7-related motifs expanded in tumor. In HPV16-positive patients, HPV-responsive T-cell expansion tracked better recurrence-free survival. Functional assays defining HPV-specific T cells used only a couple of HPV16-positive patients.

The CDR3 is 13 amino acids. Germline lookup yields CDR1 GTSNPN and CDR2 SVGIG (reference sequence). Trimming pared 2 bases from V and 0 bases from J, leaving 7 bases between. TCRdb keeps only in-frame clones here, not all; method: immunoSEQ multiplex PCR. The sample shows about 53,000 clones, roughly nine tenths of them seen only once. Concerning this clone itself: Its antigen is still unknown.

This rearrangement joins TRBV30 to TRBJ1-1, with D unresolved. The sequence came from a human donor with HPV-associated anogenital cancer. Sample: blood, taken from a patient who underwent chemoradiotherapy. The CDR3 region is CAWSPSLNTEAFF. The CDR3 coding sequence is TGTGCCTGGAGTCCGTCACTGAACACTGAAGCTTTCTTT.